This T cell receptor (beta chain) was observed in a study of shared clonotypes between healthy human individuals. This clone appeared once. Its specificity is not known. Genomic DNA of every subset was divided equally among multiple immunoSEQ plates. The repertoire was sequenced with immunoSEQ multiplex PCR; TCRdb's copy has only in-frame clones and lacks some. This sample yields 2,500,000 or so clones, of which just over 90% are seen a single time; 0.13% to 0.15% belongs to the top ten. Study-level findings and limits: The generation probabilities recorded for non-shared clonotypes fell below those of clonotypes shared by all four donors.

Trimming at V came to 2 bases and at J to 5 bases, leaving 6 bases not matched to a gene. Germline CDR1 reads LNHNV; CDR2 reads YYDKDF (reference sequence). This CDR3 has 16 residues. Sequencing was done on a sample of naive CD4+ T cells sorted from blood. Subset specified: CD45RA+ positively selected. The chain combines TRBV15 with TRBJ2-7; TRBD2 agrees at 13 bases. The TCR sequence derives from a man younger than 30 in good health. For the CDR3, the DNA is TGTGCCACCAGCAGAACCCCGGGACTAGCGGGAAACGAGCAGTACTTC. Protein sequence: CATSRTPGLAGNEQYF.